The rows below give T cell receptor beta chains drawn from one sample of a study of blood T cell repertoires in COVID-19. TCRdb keeps only in-frame clones here, not all; method: immunoSEQ multiplex PCR. The repertoire includes more than 95,000 clones, over 75% of them detected once, and over 25% sits in the top ten. The sample was peripheral blood. These receptors came from a woman older than 75 with acute or convalescent COVID-19. The CDR3 runs from the conserved cysteine through the conserved F or W. Each record gives: D gene, clone size, J gene, V gene, CDR3 DNA, CDR3 protein. A D gene is named only where the DNA matches it firmly. Clone size appears in some rows only: once, few, many, or a class for an expanded clone.

TRBD1 | . | TRBJ1-1 | TRBV11-2 | TGTGCCAGCAGCCAACGGACAGGGAAGAACACTGAAGCTTTCTTT | CASSQRTGKNTEAFF
. | . | TRBJ1-1 | TRBV7-9 | TGTGCCAGCAGCCCCCGGGGTGGCAGGATAAGCACTGAAGCTTTCTTT | CASSPRGGRISTEAFF
TRBD1 | . | TRBJ2-5 | TRBV5-1 | TGCGCCAGCAGCGGCAGGGACAGCAAACAAGAGACCCAGTACTTC | CASSGRDSKQETQYF
TRBD2 | . | TRBJ2-2 | TRBV28 | TGTGCCAGCATCCCGGGCGGGGGATCCACATCGAACACCGGGGAGCTGTTTTTT | CASIPGGGSTSNTGELFF
. | once | TRBJ1-2 | TRBV6-5 | TGTGCCAGCAAAATGGCCTTCTCGTCATCTGATGGCTACACCTTC | CASKMAFSSSDGYTF
. | . | TRBJ2-1 | TRBV20-1 | TGCAGTGCTAGTCTGAGTGGGCCTTACAATGAGCAGTTCTTC | CSASLSGPYNEQFF
. | . | TRBJ1-1 | TRBV7-2 | TGTGCCAGCAGCTCCCTCATCTCGGGGGTAGCTTTCTTT | CASSSLISGVAFF
. | . | TRBJ1-2 | TRBV10-2 | TGCGCCAGCAGTTCTAGGACCGGGGCTAACTATGGCTACACCTTC | CASSSRTGANYGYTF
. | . | TRBJ2-1 | TRBV19 | TGTGCCAGTAGTTTAACAGGGATGTTTCGCTACAATGAGCAGTTCTTC | CASSLTGMFRYNEQFF
. | . | TRBJ1-1 | TRBV29-1 | TGCAGCGTTGTGATACACCCGAACACTGAAGCTTTCTTT | CSVVIHPNTEAFF
. | . | TRBJ2-7 | TRBV28 | TGTGCCAGCAGTTTAGCGGAGAGCGAGCAGTACTTC | CASSLAESEQYF
TRBD1 | . | TRBJ1-1 | TRBV7-9 | TGTGCCAGCAGCGAAGGGACAGGGGGAAGGGGCGCTTTCTTT | CASSEGTGGRGAFF
TRBD1 | . | TRBJ2-7 | TRBV7-2 | TGTGCCAGCAGCTCACGGACAGGCTACGAGCAGTACTTC | CASSSRTGYEQYF
TRBD1 | once | TRBJ1-3 | TRBV6-1 | TGTGCCAGCAGTGAAACCCCGACAGGGGGAAACACCATATATTTT | CASSETPTGGNTIYF
. | . | TRBJ1-5 | TRBV29-1 | TGCAGCGTTTCAAGAGGCGCGGGACGGGATCAGCCCCAGCATTTT | CSVSRGAGRDQPQHF
. | . | TRBJ1-5 | TRBV28 | TGTGCCAGCAGTTTTAAGGAGAAAATATATAGCAATCAGCCCCAGCATTTT | CASSFKEKIYSNQPQHF
. | . | TRBJ1-1 | TRBV19 | TGTGCCAGTAGTATGATTGCGGCGGCTGAAGCTTTCTTT | CASSMIAAAEAFF
TRBD1 | . | TRBJ1-6 | TRBV5-1 | TGCGCCAGCTCAGCCGATACAGACAGGGCAGTAGGGTCACCCCTCCACTTT | CASSADTDRAVGSPLHF
. | . | TRBJ1-2 | TRBV9 | TGTGCCAGCAGCGTAGCGCCCGACAGCTATGGCTACACCTTC | CASSVAPDSYGYTF
. | . | TRBJ1-5 | TRBV4-3 | TGCGCCAGCAGCCAAGATGGCGGGTTTTCGCCCCAGCATTTT | CASSQDGGFSPQHF
. | . | TRBJ1-5 | TRBV6-2/TRBV6-3 | TGTGCCAGCACCCCGACGGGGTCTCAGCCCCAGCATTTT | CASTPTGSQPQHF
. | . | TRBJ1-4 | TRBV5-1 | TGCGCCAGCAGCCAAACGCCCGGCGGGGATGAAAAACTGTTTTTT | CASSQTPGGDEKLFF
. | . | TRBJ1-4 | TRBV7-2 | TGTGCCAGCAGCTCATCCCTGGGGCCCACCAAAAAACTGTTTTTT | CASSSSLGPTKKLFF
TRBD1 | . | TRBJ1-3 | TRBV28 | TGTGCCAGCAGTCAGACAGGGCTAAGTGGAAACACCATATATTTT | CASSQTGLSGNTIYF
. | . | TRBJ1-5 | TRBV4-2 | TGTGCCAGCAGCCACCCCACAGGGACCGGATTTAATAGCAATCAGCCCCAGCATTTT | CASSHPTGTGFNSNQPQHF
. | . | TRBJ1-1 | TRBV7-9 | TGTGCCAGCAGCTTGGGGGGTGGGAACACTGAAGCTTTCTTT | CASSLGGGNTEAFF
. | . | TRBJ2-6 | TRBV5-1 | TGCGCCAGCAGCTTGGCCGAGGGGGCCAACGTCCTGACTTTC | CASSLAEGANVLTF
. | . | TRBJ1-2 | TRBV18 | TGTGCCAGCTCACCAGGTCAGGGCGGCTATGGCTACACCTTC | CASSPGQGGYGYTF
. | few | TRBJ1-1 | TRBV7-2 | TGTGCCAGCAGCCCATACAGCCCTGAAGCTTTCTTT | CASSPYSPEAFF
TRBD1 | . | TRBJ1-2 | TRBV28 | TGTGCCAGCAGAAGCCCGACAGGGTATGGCTACACCTTC | CASRSPTGYGYTF
. | . | TRBJ1-5 | TRBV19 | TGTGCCAGTAGGGACACCTTAAGCCAGCCCCAGCATTTT | CASRDTLSQPQHF
TRBD1 | . | TRBJ1-4 | TRBV28 | TGTGCCAGCAGTCTTGTTGCCGTCGGCGGGACAGGGAATGAAAAACTGTTTTTT | CASSLVAVGGTGNEKLFF
. | . | TRBJ2-2 | TRBV27 | TGTGCCAGCACCCCTCGGGGTTTGAACACCGGGGAGCTGTTTTTT | CASTPRGLNTGELFF
. | . | TRBJ2-5 | TRBV15 | TGTGCCACCAGCAGCCAAAGAGAAGAGACCCAGTACTTC | CATSSQREETQYF
TRBD1 | . | TRBJ2-1 | TRBV24-1 | TGTGCCACCAGTGACCCCGACAGGGGACCGAATGAGCAGTTCTTC | CATSDPDRGPNEQFF
. | . | TRBJ1-2 | TRBV13 | TGTGCCAGCAGCTTAGAAGAGGGTCGAGGCGGCTACACCTTC | CASSLEEGRGGYTF
TRBD2 | . | TRBJ2-2 | TRBV7-8 | TGTGCCAGCAGCCCTTCTAGCGGGGGGGCTATCGGGGAGCTGTTTTTT | CASSPSSGGAIGELFF
. | . | TRBJ1-1 | TRBV2 | TGTGCCAGCAGAGAGAGGAACACTGAAGCTTTCTTT | CASRERNTEAFF
. | . | TRBJ2-1 | TRBV5-1 | TGCGCCAGCAGCATGGGGTCAGAACACCCTTACAATGAGCAGTTCTTC | CASSMGSEHPYNEQFF
TRBD1 | . | TRBJ2-4 | TRBV27 | TGTGCCAGCAAAAAGACAGGGCGGCAAAACATTCAGTACTTC | CASKKTGRQNIQYF
. | . | TRBJ1-1 | TRBV28 | TGTGCCAGCAAATCTTACACTGAAGCTTTCTTT | CASKSYTEAFF
. | . | TRBJ2-2 | TRBV18 | TGTGCCAGCTCACCCCCTGACAGGACGAACACCGGGGAGCTGTTTTTT | CASSPPDRTNTGELFF
. | . | TRBJ2-1 | TRBV7-8 | TGTGCCAGCAGCTTAGGGCCGGGGGGCATCTCGGCTTGTTTCTTC | CASSLGPGGISACFF
. | . | TRBJ1-1 | TRBV7-8 | TGTGCCAGCAGAGCGGGGCCGGGGGGTAAGGACACTGAAGCTTTCTTT | CASRAGPGGKDTEAFF
. | . | TRBJ1-1 | TRBV5-1 | TGCGCCAGCAGCTTACAGGGCTTGGGAGTGAACACTGAAGCTTTCTTT | CASSLQGLGVNTEAFF
. | . | TRBJ1-1 | TRBV7-9 | TGTGCCAGCAGCTTAGGGGGGGTAACTGAAGCTTTCTTT | CASSLGGVTEAFF
TRBD1 | . | TRBJ1-2 | TRBV6-5 | TGTGCCAGCAGTTACTCGGGACAGGTCGCATACGGCTACACCTTC | CASSYSGQVAYGYTF
TRBD1 | . | TRBJ1-5 | TRBV4-1 | TGCGCCAGCAGCCAAGTCGGGACAGGGATCTACAATCAGCCCCAGCATTTT | CASSQVGTGIYNQPQHF